The 28 T cell receptor beta chains below come from one sample, sequenced in a study of Tregs in tolerant kidney transplant recipients. Assay: immunoSEQ multiplex PCR; the TCRdb copy retains only in-frame clones and omits some. The sample yields around 230,000 clones, about 86% seen once. Sequencing was carried out using CD4+ T cells from blood. These receptors all come from a human donor in good health.

This clone was picked up one time. The chain carries TRBV19 and TRBJ2-1; 9 bases align to TRBD2. The V segment lost 4 bases and the J segment 3 bases; nucleotides outside the gene matches: 4. This CDR3 has 15 residues. Germline CDR1 is LNHDA and CDR2 is SQIVND (reference sequence). This CDR3 is CASSTSGAYYNEQFF. The CDR3 DNA reads as TGTGCCAGTAGTACTAGCGGGGCGTACTACAATGAGCAGTTCTTC.

This clone was observed once. This chain's CDR3 is CASSQDLSRAYYGYTF. The CDR3 DNA is TGCGCCAGCAGCCAAGATTTGAGCAGGGCCTACTATGGCTACACCTTC. This chain uses TRBV4-1 with TRBJ1-2, with D possibly TRBD1 on 5 matching bases. The CDR3 covers 16 residues. Trimming pared 0 bases from V and 3 bases from J, leaving 14 bases between. Germline-derived CDR1 and CDR2 are MGHRA and YSYEKL.

The genes are TRBV10-3 and TRBJ2-4, with D possibly TRBD2 on 6 matching bases. CDR1 ENHRY and CDR2 SYGVKD come from the germline V gene. This CDR3 has 17 amino acids. The ends were cut back, 6 bases at V and 2 bases at J, with 20 bases in the middle. The CDR3 bases are TGTGCCATCAGCGCAGCGGACTCCAGCGGGCCCAAAAACATTCAGTACTTC. Its protein product is CAISAADSSGPKNIQYF.

The chain carries TRBV6-5 and TRBJ1-1, with 7 positions matching TRBD1. Trimming removed 2 bases from V and 5 bases from J; junction bases left unmatched: 8. Germline values: CDR1 MNHEY, CDR2 SVGAGI. The CDR3 runs 15 residues. CDR3 residues: CASSYDWTGGTEAFF. The CDR3 DNA is TGTGCCAGCAGTTACGATTGGACAGGAGGGACTGAAGCTTTCTTT.

The chain is built from TRBV10-2 and TRBJ2-5; D is undetermined. The J call is in doubt because the DNA end fits TRBJ2-7 better. Germline V gene lookup returns CDR1 WSHSY and CDR2 SAAADI. The CDR3 is made up of 11 amino acids. The CDR3: CASSLSYEQYF. The CDR3 nucleotides are TGCGCCAGCAGCCTCTCCTACGAGCAGTACTTC.

V and J are TRBV29-1 and TRBJ1-6; the match to TRBD1 covers 8 bases. The V and J ends lost 5 bases and 0 bases, in that order; junction bases with no gene match: 3. CDR1 and CDR2 (germline): SQVTM, ANQGSEA. The CDR3 spans 15 residues. The CDR3 coding sequence is TGCAGCGTTCGGACAGGGAGCTCCTATAATTCACCCCTCCACTTT. As protein: CSVRTGSSYNSPLHF.

This chain links TRBV6-1 with TRBJ1-1, with D maybe TRBD1 (6 bases). The V gene lost 4 bases and the J gene lost 5 bases, with 11 bases spanning the gap. The CDR3 loop spans 13 amino acids. Germline CDR1 MNHNS, CDR2 SASEGT. This CDR3 reads CASSGEGGTEAFF. CDR3 sequence (DNA): TGTGCCAGCAGTGGGGAGGGGGGAACTGAAGCTTTCTTT.

The chain is built from TRBV30 and TRBJ2-5, with D hard to call. Gene TRBJ2-7 matches the end of the DNA better, so the J call may be wrong. The CDR3 is 15 residues long. Germline CDR1 is GTSNPN and CDR2 is SVGIG (reference sequence). The CDR3 nucleotides are TGTGCCTGGAGTGGACATCTGTATAGCTCCTACGAGCAGTACTTC. Translating it yields CAWSGHLYSSYEQYF.

The chain carries TRBV7-8 and TRBJ1-5; possible D gene TRBD1, 6 bases. V was shortened by 4 bases and J by 2 bases, with 9 bases between the two germline ends. In germline, CDR1 is SGHVS, CDR2 FQNEAQ. This CDR3 has 14 residues. CDR3 residues: CASSSRGGNQPQHF. As DNA, the CDR3 is TGTGCCAGCAGCTCCAGGGGAGGCAATCAGCCCCAGCATTTT.

The chain uses TRBV30 and TRBJ2-3, with 8 bases aligning to TRBD1. V lost 2 bases to trimming and J lost 2 bases; unmatched junction nucleotides: 3. This CDR3 is built from 14 residues. The V gene's germline CDR1 is GTSNPN and CDR2 SVGIG (reference sequence). CDR3 sequence reads: CAWSTGGTTDTQYF. The CDR3, as DNA: TGTGCCTGGAGTACAGGGGGTACCACAGATACGCAGTATTTT.

This sequence joins TRBV30 and TRBJ1-2; D not resolved. This CDR3 has 11 residues. V lost 1 base and J 4 bases, leaving 4 bases between the germline ends. Germline assignment: CDR1 GTSNPN and CDR2 SVGIG (reference sequence). The CDR3 region is CAWSDSYGYTF. The DNA for the CDR3 is TGTGCCTGGAGTGACAGCTATGGCTACACCTTC.

The chain joins TRBV6-1 to TRBJ1-1; 7 bases fit TRBD1. This CDR3 region has 14 residues. CDR1 is MNHNS and CDR2 is SASEGT in the germline V gene. With 7 bases clipped from V and 4 bases from J, the junction kept 9 bases outside the gene matches. CDR3: CASTRQGMVTEAFF. The CDR3 bases are TGTGCCAGCACGAGACAGGGAATGGTCACTGAAGCTTTCTTT.

This clone was detected only once. V gene TRBV12-5 combines with J gene TRBJ2-5; D ambiguous. Gene TRBJ2-7 matches the end of the DNA better, so the J call may be wrong. Germline-derived CDR1 and CDR2 are LGHNT and FRNRAP. The CDR3 covers 15 residues. DNA for the CDR3: TGTGCTAGTGGTTTGGTACGTTGGGCAGTAAACGAGCAGTACTTC. Translated, it gives CASGLVRWAVNEQYF.

The chain combines TRBV11-2 with TRBJ2-5; TRBD2 might be the D (5 bases). V was cut by 5 bases and J by 5 bases, with 6 bases left in between. Germline lookup yields CDR1 SGHAT and CDR2 FQNNGV. CDR3 length: 11 amino acids. The CDR3: CASSGLETQYF. The DNA for the CDR3 is TGTGCCAGCAGCGGACTGGAGACCCAGTACTTC.

The chain has TRBV5-1 and TRBJ2-4; unclear D gene. CDR1 is SGHRS and CDR2 is YFSETQ in the germline V gene. Trimming cost V 4 bases and J 3 bases, with 8 bases left between them. The CDR3 is made up of 13 amino acids. CDR3 sequence: CASSRNDKNIQYF. The CDR3 DNA sequence: TGCGCCAGCAGCAGGAATGACAAAAACATTCAGTACTTC.

This sequence joins TRBV6-6 and TRBJ2-7; 8 nucleotides agree with TRBD1. J gave up 6 bases and V 5 bases, and 9 bases lay outside the gene matches. The germline V gene encodes CDR1 MNHNY and CDR2 SVGAGI (reference sequence). The CDR3 sequence is 14 residues long. CDR3 region: CASSQGQALGEQYF. The DNA for the CDR3 is TGTGCCAGCAGTCAGGGACAGGCCTTGGGCGAGCAGTACTTC.

V is TRBV7-9 and J is TRBJ1-2; the D gene is possibly TRBD1 (6 bases). The germline CDR1 and CDR2 sequences are SEHNR and FQNEAQ (reference sequence). The CDR3 consists of 13 residues. V was clipped by 5 bases and J by 4 bases, with 11 bases between them. The CDR3 here is CASSPGQLYGYTF. CDR3 sequence (DNA): TGTGCCAGCAGCCCGGGACAACTCTATGGCTACACCTTC.

The chain has TRBV6-6 and TRBJ1-1, with D unresolved. This CDR3 has 14 amino acids. Looked up from germline, CDR1 is MNHNY and CDR2 is SVGAGI (reference sequence). The V end was cut by 0 bases, the J end by 5 bases, with 10 bases between. CDR3 nucleotide sequence: TGTGCCAGCAGTTACTCGATGGGTCGGACTGAAGCTTTCTTT. This codes for CASSYSMGRTEAFF.

The chain is built from TRBV4-1 and TRBJ1-2; D possibly corresponds to TRBD1 (6 bases). This CDR3 is built from 14 residues. Germline V gene sequence: CDR1 MGHRA, CDR2 YSYEKL. The V end lost 5 bases, the J end lost 3 bases, and 13 bases lay between the germline ends. CDR3 protein: CASSTRTAYYGYTF. In DNA form, the CDR3 reads TGCGCCAGCAGCACCCGGACAGCTTACTATGGCTACACCTTC.

The chain links TRBV13 to TRBJ2-7, with D hard to call. CDR1 is PRHDT and CDR2 is FYEKMQ in the germline V gene (reference sequence). The CDR3 spans 11 residues. Trimming stripped 3 bases from V and 6 bases from J, with 6 bases between. The CDR3 protein is CASSLTGEQYF. The CDR3 region has the DNA TGTGCCAGCAGCTTGACCGGCGAGCAGTACTTC. The full variable domain, with the rest looked up from reference TRBV13 and TRBJ2-7, is AAGVIQSPRHLIKEKRETATLKCYPIPRHDTVYWYQQGPGQDPQFLISFYEKMQSDKGSIPDRFSAQQFSDYHSELNMSSLELGDSALYFCASSLTGEQYFGPGTRLTVT.

This sequence joins TRBV4-2 and TRBJ1-1; D ambiguous. The germline V gene has CDR1 LGHNA and CDR2 YNFKEQ. V was pared by 3 bases and J by 3 bases, with 11 bases between. The CDR3 contains 14 residues. In nucleotides, the CDR3 is TGTGCCAGCAGCCAGGTTCGCCAGCACACTGAAGCTTTCTTT. It yields the protein CASSQVRQHTEAFF.

The J gene is TRBJ1-5, the V gene TRBV11-2; no firm D call. The CDR3 is 13 amino acids. CDR1 and CDR2 (germline): SGHAT, FQNNGV. Trimming left V 5 bases short and J 3 bases short, with 8 bases between. CDR3 nucleotides: TGTGCCAGCAGCAAACAACCCAATCAGCCCCAGCATTTT. Encoded protein: CASSKQPNQPQHF.

The chain has TRBV5-4 and TRBJ2-4, with 9 bases fitting TRBD2. V lost 0 bases to trimming and J lost 6 bases; unmatched junction nucleotides: 4. There are 15 residues in the CDR3. Germline CDR1 SGHNT, CDR2 YYREEE (reference sequence). The DNA for the CDR3 is TGTGCCAGCAGCTTGGTAGCGGGAGAGGTAAACATTCAGTACTTC. It specifies CASSLVAGEVNIQYF.

This chain connects TRBV28 to TRBJ1-1, with a possible D match to TRBD1 (5 bases). This CDR3 is 13 amino acids long. Germline V CDR1 and CDR2: MDHEN, SYDVKM. Between the trimmed V and J ends, which lost 3 bases and 6 bases, there was a span of 11 bases. The CDR3 DNA sequence: TGTGCCAGCAGTTTGGGGGGAAGGGCTGAAGCTTTCTTT. Translated, it gives CASSLGGRAEAFF.

The chain has TRBV7-6 and TRBJ2-3; 9 bases align to TRBD1. Per the germline V gene, CDR1 is SGHVS and CDR2 is FNYEAQ. This CDR3 is 14 amino acids long. Trimming took 5 bases from V and 5 from J; bases not matched to a gene: 5. The CDR3 reads CASSQRQGGDTQYF. The CDR3 DNA is TGTGCCAGCAGCCAGCGACAGGGGGGAGATACGCAGTATTTT. Filled out from reference TRBV7-6 and TRBJ2-3, the complete variable domain reads GAGVSQSPRYKVTKRGQDVALRCDPISGHVSLYWYRQALGQGPEFLTYFNYEAQQDKSGLPNDRFSAERPEGSISTLTIQRTEQRDSAMYRCASSQRQGGDTQYFGPGTRLTVL.

V and J are TRBV19 and TRBJ1-4, with TRBD1 matching over 9 bases. The J segment lost 3 bases and the V segment lost 4 bases, leaving 9 bases of the junction unmatched. The CDR3 is 17 amino acids. The V gene's germline CDR1 is LNHDA and CDR2 SQIVND (reference sequence). This CDR3 is CASSTADRGTSNEKLFF. The CDR3 DNA is TGTGCCAGTAGTACCGCGGACAGGGGAACATCTAATGAAAAACTGTTTTTT.

CDR3 nucleotide sequence: TGTGCCAGCCGGGACTGGTCGAATGCCAATCAGCCCCAGCATTTT. Protein sequence: CASRDWSNANQPQHF. V gene TRBV27 combines with J gene TRBJ1-5, with a tentative D call TRBD1 (5 bases). This CDR3 comprises 15 residues. CDR1 MNHEY and CDR2 SMNVEV come from the germline V gene (reference sequence). V was trimmed by 8 bases and J by 3 bases, leaving 17 bases between them.

The chain recombines TRBV5-1 with TRBJ2-1, with 9 bases lining up with TRBD2. Germline trimming cut 4 bases from V and 5 bases from J; bases unmatched to any gene: 10. The CDR3 totals 16 residues. Germline V gene sequence: CDR1 SGHRS, CDR2 YFSETQ. The CDR3 reads CASSLIQTSGHNEQFF. The CDR3 DNA sequence: TGCGCCAGCAGCCTTATCCAGACTAGCGGACACAATGAGCAGTTCTTC.